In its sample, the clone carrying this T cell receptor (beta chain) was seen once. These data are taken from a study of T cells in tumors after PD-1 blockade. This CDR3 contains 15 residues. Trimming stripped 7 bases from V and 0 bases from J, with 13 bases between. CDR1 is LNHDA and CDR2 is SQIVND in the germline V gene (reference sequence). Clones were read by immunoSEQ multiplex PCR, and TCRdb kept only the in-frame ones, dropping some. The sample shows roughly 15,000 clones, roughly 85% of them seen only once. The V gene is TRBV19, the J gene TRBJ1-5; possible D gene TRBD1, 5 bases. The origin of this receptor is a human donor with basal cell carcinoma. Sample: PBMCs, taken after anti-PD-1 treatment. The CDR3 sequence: CASKRGENSNQPQHF. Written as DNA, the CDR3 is TGTGCCAGTAAAAGAGGGGAGAATAGCAATCAGCCCCAGCATTTT.